The rows below give T cell receptor beta chains drawn from one sample of a study of identifying expanded T cells in peripheral blood. Sequencing was performed with immunoSEQ multiplex PCR; in TCRdb, only in-frame clones are kept and a portion is missing. The sample lists around 120,000 clones, roughly 82% occurring once. Sample: blood. These receptors were taken from a person between 18 and 75 years old in good health. The CDR3 runs from the conserved cysteine through the conserved F or W.

v_call | cdr3_aa
TRBV19 | CASSIGDGNTEAFF
TRBV11-3 | CASSSGTGGLLKNIQYF
TRBV27 | CASSSPGSVVTEAFF
TRBV7-2 | CASSATGGWYGYTF
TRBV4-3 | CASSQDITGPEAFF
TRBV6-5 | CASSYRTASVYGYTF
TRBV29-1 | CSVDTGGQYGYTF
TRBV7-2 | CASSGQLAGAGDTQYF
TRBV30 | CAWSGGPPFF
TRBV4-1 | CASSRTGTSLTETQYF